Listed here are 20 T cell receptor beta chains from one sample, sequenced in a study of blood T cell repertoires in COVID-19. Some clones are missing from TCRdb's copy, which holds only in-frame ones; the method was immunoSEQ multiplex PCR. The sample lists roughly 100,000 clones, less than 85% seen once, with roughly 13% in the top ten. Sequencing used peripheral blood. The receptors were gathered from a woman aged 55-69 years with acute or convalescent COVID-19.

CDR3 sequence: CASSLNRGNSPLHF. The CDR3 DNA follows: TGTGCCAGCAGCTTAAACAGGGGGAATTCACCCCTCCACTTT. The chain carries TRBV11-1 and TRBJ1-6, with 8 bases that match TRBD1. The CDR3 consists of 14 residues. Germline V CDR1 and CDR2: SGHAT, FQDESV (reference sequence). V shed 2 bases and J 7 bases; nucleotides not matched to a gene: 1.

This chain links TRBV5-1 with TRBJ1-4; unclear D gene. The V end lost 4 bases, the J end lost 3 bases, and 16 bases lay between the germline ends. Germline CDR1 is SGHRS and CDR2 is YFSETQ. There are 16 residues in the CDR3. This CDR3 reads CASSNGRLGANEKLFF. The CDR3 DNA reads as TGCGCCAGCAGCAACGGACGGCTCGGGGCTAATGAAAAACTGTTTTTT.

This clone was counted only a few times. This chain uses TRBV2 with TRBJ1-2, with D hard to call. Germline-derived CDR1 and CDR2 are SNHLY and FYNNEI. This CDR3 has 12 amino acids. V was trimmed by 6 bases and J by 2 bases, leaving 7 bases between them. The CDR3 coding sequence is TGTGCCAGCAGGTCCGGGAACTATGGCTACACCTTC. Translating it yields CASRSGNYGYTF.

This rearrangement joins TRBV19 to TRBJ2-3, with 7 bases identical to TRBD2. The CDR3 consists of 16 residues. Germline assignment: CDR1 LNHDA and CDR2 SQIVND (reference sequence). J was trimmed by 5 bases and V by 3 bases; bases with no gene match: 11. CDR3 in DNA: TGTGCCAGTAGTATCTCCACGTCGGGAGGCAGAGATACGCAGTATTTT. Translated: CASSISTSGGRDTQYF.

This clone was picked up one time. This chain links TRBV7-3 with TRBJ2-3, with 8 bases identical to TRBD2. The CDR3 runs 14 residues. V was pared by 7 bases and J by 4 bases, with 7 bases of the junction left unmatched. CDR1 is SGHTA, CDR2 FQGTGA, per germline. DNA of the CDR3: TGTGCCAGCAAAGCGGGAGTGTACGCAGATACGCAGTATTTT. Protein sequence: CASKAGVYADTQYF. Looking up the rest from reference TRBV7-3 and TRBJ2-3 gives the full variable domain: GAGVSQTPSNKVTEKGKYVELRCDPISGHTALYWYRQSLGQGPEFLIYFQGTGAADDSGLPNDRFFAVRPEGSVSTLKIQRTERGDSAVYLCASKAGVYADTQYFGPGTRLTVL.

Only one count was recorded for this clone. V is TRBV28 and J is TRBJ2-5, with D possibly matching TRBD2 (5 bases). The CDR3 is 11 residues long. Trimming pared 8 bases from V and 5 bases from J, leaving 9 bases between. CDR1 is MDHEN and CDR2 is SYDVKM in the germline V gene. Written as DNA, the CDR3 is TGTGCCAGCCGGGATCGGGAGACCCAGTACTTC. Its protein product is CASRDRETQYF.

The chain employs TRBV5-6 and TRBJ1-3, with TRBD1 matching over 9 bases. This CDR3 spans 14 amino acids. Germline CDR1 is SGHDT and CDR2 is YYEEEE. V shed 4 bases and J 2 bases; nucleotides not matched to a gene: 1. In nucleotides, the CDR3 is TGTGCCAGCAGCCGGGACAGGGCTGGAAACACCATATATTTT. Protein sequence: CASSRDRAGNTIYF.

This chain links TRBV27 with TRBJ1-4; 7 positions match TRBD1. V was pared by 4 bases and J by 8 bases, with 13 bases of the junction left unmatched. The CDR3 runs to 16 residues. Germline V lookup: CDR1 MNHEY, CDR2 SMNVEV (reference sequence). The CDR3 bases are TGTGCCAGCAGTTCAATTAGCAGGGGGAAAGGGGAAAAACTGTTTTTT. It specifies CASSSISRGKGEKLFF. The full variable domain, its missing parts supplied by reference TRBV27 and TRBJ1-4, is EAQVTQNPRYLITVTGKKLTVTCSQNMNHEYMSWYRQDPGLGLRQIYYSMNVEVTDKGDVPEGYKVSRKEKRNFPLILESPSPNQTSLYFCASSSISRGKGEKLFFGSGTQLSVL.

A single count supports this clone. This chain connects TRBV7-9 to TRBJ1-1; D call uncertain. Trimming cost V 5 bases and J 1 base, with 11 bases left between them. Germline CDR1 reads SEHNR; CDR2 reads FQNEAQ (reference sequence). The CDR3 sequence is 14 residues long. The CDR3 protein is CASSTGRENTEAFF. Here the CDR3 DNA reads TGTGCCAGCAGCACCGGACGGGAGAACACTGAAGCTTTCTTT.

This clone has just a few counts. The rearrangement uses TRBV2 and TRBJ1-4; D ambiguous. V lost 4 bases to trimming and J lost 7 bases, with 19 bases between them. CDR1 and CDR2 from the germline V gene are SNHLY and FYNNEI. This CDR3 spans 16 amino acids. This CDR3 is CASSVEGGRGSEKLFF. The CDR3 DNA is TGTGCCAGCAGTGTGGAAGGAGGGAGAGGGAGTGAAAAACTGTTTTTT.

This chain links TRBV19 with TRBJ2-3, with a possible D match to TRBD2 (5 bases). The CDR3 has 13 amino acids. The V and J ends lost 8 bases and 3 bases respectively, with 12 bases between them. Germline V gives CDR1 LNHDA, CDR2 SQIVND (reference sequence). The CDR3 DNA reads as TGTGCCAGTGTGGAAGCGGCTACAGATACGCAGTATTTT. This codes for CASVEAATDTQYF.

This chain connects TRBV12-5 to TRBJ2-7; 10 bases align to TRBD2. V was pared by 4 bases and J by 2 bases, with 11 bases of the junction left unmatched. The CDR3 contains 17 residues. The germline CDR1 and CDR2 sequences are LGHNT and FRNRAP. The CDR3, as DNA: TGTGCTAGTGGTTCACCCCTGGGCCTAGCGGGGGCCTACGAGCAGTACTTC. Translation: CASGSPLGLAGAYEQYF.

The chain joins TRBV5-4 to TRBJ1-2; 10 bases are a match to TRBD1. Germline V gene data show CDR1 as SGHNT and CDR2 as YYREEE (reference sequence). Unmatched junction bases numbered 11, after V lost 2 bases and J lost 10 bases. This CDR3 has 15 residues. DNA for the CDR3: TGTGCCAGCAGCTTAAGACAGGGGGCAGGATTGGTCTACACCTTC. Residues: CASSLRQGAGLVYTF. Full variable domain (outside the CDR3, taken from reference TRBV5-4 and TRBJ1-2): ETGVTQSPTHLIKTRGQQVTLRCSSQSGHNTVSWYQQALGQGPQFIFQYYREEENGRGNFPPRFSGLQFPNYSSELNVNALELDDSALYLCASSLRQGAGLVYTFGSGTRLTVV.

The rearrangement joins TRBV11-2 to TRBJ2-3, with a weak D call TRBD2 (6 bases). CDR3 size: 16 residues. With 2 bases removed from V and 1 base from J, the gap between germline ends came to 13 bases. The germline gives CDR1 SGHAT, CDR2 FQNNGV. The CDR3 region has the DNA TGTGCCAGCAGCTTACTTTTGACGGGGGGCACAGATACGCAGTATTTT. Translation: CASSLLLTGGTDTQYF. The whole variable domain, remainder taken from reference TRBV11-2 and TRBJ2-3, is EAGVAQSPRYKIIEKRQSVAFWCNPISGHATLYWYQQILGQGPKLLIQFQNNGVVDDSQLPKDRFSAERLKGVDSTLKIQPAKLEDSAVYLCASSLLLTGGTDTQYFGPGTRLTVL.

J is TRBJ1-1 and V is TRBV5-6; TRBD1 aligns across 11 bases. Germline lookup yields CDR1 SGHDT and CDR2 YYEEEE. After removal of 4 bases from V and 7 bases from J, the junction contained 9 bases not matched to a gene. The CDR3 runs 15 residues. The CDR3 is CASSNRDRGFSEAFF. The DNA for the CDR3 is TGTGCCAGCAGCAACCGGGACAGGGGGTTTAGTGAAGCTTTCTTT.

The rearrangement joins TRBV5-1 to TRBJ2-5; tentative D call: TRBD2 (5 bases). CDR1 and CDR2 (germline): SGHRS, YFSETQ. The CDR3 has 17 amino acids. V was shortened by 3 bases and J by 5 bases, with 23 bases between the two germline ends. The DNA of the CDR3 is TGCGCCAGCAGCTCCGTTTCAACAGCGGCGAGGTGGGAGACCCAGTACTTC. Translated, it gives CASSSVSTAARWETQYF.

This chain joins TRBV19 and TRBJ1-1; TRBD1 might be the D (6 bases). V was clipped by 8 bases and J by 4 bases, with 11 bases between them. The germline CDR1 and CDR2 sequences are LNHDA and SQIVND (reference sequence). This CDR3 has 12 residues. The CDR3 DNA reads TGTGCCAGTGGTAGGGGGGGCACTGAAGCTTTCTTT. Translating it yields CASGRGGTEAFF.

A single count supports this clone. The chain combines TRBV4-2 with TRBJ2-3; D might be TRBD2 (6 bases). Per the germline V gene, CDR1 is LGHNA and CDR2 is YNFKEQ. The CDR3 is 16 amino acids. V dropped 0 bases and J dropped 3 bases, with 13 bases sitting between them. The CDR3 here is CASSQEAASETDTQYF. DNA for the CDR3: TGTGCCAGCAGCCAAGAGGCGGCTAGCGAAACAGATACGCAGTATTTT.

This clone was counted once. V gene TRBV5-6 combines with J gene TRBJ2-7; D unclear. The length of the CDR3 is 12 residues. V was shortened by 0 bases and J by 2 bases, with 3 bases between the two germline ends. Germline V lookup: CDR1 SGHDT, CDR2 YYEEEE. The chain's CDR3 is CASSLAAYEQYF. CDR3 DNA sequence: TGTGCCAGCAGCTTGGCAGCCTACGAGCAGTACTTC. Variable domain in full (rest from reference TRBV5-6 and TRBJ2-7): DAGVTQSPTHLIKTRGQQVTLRCSPKSGHDTVSWYQQALGQGPQFIFQYYEEEERQRGNFPDRFSGHQFPNYSSELNVNALLLGDSALYLCASSLAAYEQYFGPGTRLTVT.

The chain links TRBV19 to TRBJ1-1, with 7 bases aligning to TRBD1. Trimming cost V 3 bases and J 1 base; bases outside gene matches: 8. Looked up from germline, CDR1 is LNHDA and CDR2 is SQIVND (reference sequence). This CDR3 is 16 amino acids long. For the CDR3, the DNA is TGTGCCAGTAGTATGGGGACAGCCATCCCGAACACTGAAGCTTTCTTT. Translating gives CASSMGTAIPNTEAFF.